These 20 T cell receptor beta chains came from one sample sequenced in a study of T cell repertoires in cytomegalovirus infection. TCRdb itself ran the reads through MiXCR, one entry per CDR3 protein. The sample shows about 770,000 distinct CDR3 sequences, 25% to 30% of them seen only once. No cognate antigen is known for these TCRs. The sequencing used cultured CD8+ T cells from PBMCs, collected from culture after CMV antigen stimulation. These receptor sequences come from a human donor in good health (CMV status not recorded). Some clones in this sample may be carry-over from other donors' samples.

The CDR3 bases are TGTGCCAGCAGCTTAGAAGGGGTGGGCTCCTACGAGCAGTACTTC. Protein sequence: CASSLEGVGSYEQYF. The genes are TRBV7-2 and TRBJ2-7; tentatively, D is TRBD1 (5 bases). The germline V gene has CDR1 SGHTA and CDR2 FQGNSA. The CDR3 loop spans 15 amino acids. Trimming took off 1 base at V and 0 bases at J, with 10 bases between the two ends.

This chain connects TRBV6-1 to TRBJ1-2; 7 nucleotides align to TRBD1. CDR3 length: 13 residues. Trimming took 2 bases from V and 8 from J; bases not matched to a gene: 5. Germline V gene data show CDR1 as MNHNS and CDR2 as SASEGT. CDR3 region: CASSEPTGAGYTF. The CDR3 DNA reads TGTGCCAGCAGTGAACCTACAGGGGCCGGCTACACCTTC.

This clonotype was observed a few times. V gene TRBV13 combines with J gene TRBJ2-1, with 12 bases matching TRBD1. Germline trimming cut 3 bases from V and 10 bases from J; bases unmatched to any gene: 10. CDR1 and CDR2 from the germline V gene are PRHDT and FYEKMQ (reference sequence). The CDR3 length is 16 residues. The CDR3 nucleotides are TGTGCCAGCAGCTTCCCGTCCCGGGACAGGGGGCGAGAGCAGTTCTTC. This gives the protein CASSFPSRDRGREQFF.

This rearrangement joins TRBV20-1 to TRBJ1-6; D ambiguous. The CDR3 length is 15 residues. Trimming removed 0 bases from V and 9 bases from J, with 15 bases in between. CDR1 and CDR2 (germline): DFQATT, SNEGSKA (reference sequence). The CDR3 here is CSARDPEALSSPLHF. Written as DNA, the CDR3 is TGCAGTGCTAGAGACCCGGAGGCTTTAAGTTCACCCCTCCACTTT.

This clonotype was seen a single time. The V gene is TRBV27, the J gene TRBJ1-1; D remains unclear. The germline V and J ends were trimmed by 4 bases and 4 bases, with 10 bases remaining between them. The CDR3 has 13 amino acids. CDR1 MNHEY and CDR2 SMNVEV come from the germline V gene (reference sequence). CDR3 nucleotide sequence: TGTGCCAGCAGTTACAGCCCCGCCACTGAAGCTTTCTTT. Residues: CASSYSPATEAFF.

V usage is TRBV7-4 and J usage is TRBJ2-4, with D unresolved. Trimming took 7 bases from V and 7 from J, leaving 14 bases between them. Looked up from germline, CDR1 is SGHVT and CDR2 is SQSDAQ. The CDR3 has 13 amino acids. CDR3 in amino acids: CASTVVIGNIQYF. The CDR3 DNA follows: TGTGCCAGCACCGTAGTTATTGGGAACATTCAGTACTTC.

The chain carries TRBV10-2 and TRBJ2-2; D is unclear. In germline, CDR1 is WSHSY, CDR2 SAAADI. The V end was cut by 0 bases, the J end by 4 bases, with 12 bases between. This CDR3 contains 16 residues. CDR3 nucleotides: TGCGCCAGCAGTGAGTCAATTGGGGTCGTCACCGGGGAGCTGTTTTTT. Its translation is CASSESIGVVTGELFF.

The gene calls are TRBV4-3 and TRBJ1-1; 7 bases line up with TRBD1. The germline V gene has CDR1 LGHNA and CDR2 YSLEER. CDR3 length equals 16 residues. The trim removed 1 base at V and 3 bases at J, leaving 8 bases unmatched. The CDR3 nucleotides are TGCGCCAGCAGCCAAGTTTGGGGGGGGACAGACACTGAAGCTTTCTTT. Translated: CASSQVWGGTDTEAFF.

The chain is built from TRBV15 and TRBJ2-2; D is perhaps TRBD1 (5 bases). This CDR3 region has 16 residues. Trimming took 5 bases from V and 5 from J, leaving 18 bases between them. CDR1 and CDR2 from the germline V gene are LNHNV and YYDKDF (reference sequence). CDR3 coding DNA: TGTGCCACCAGCTCCCCCACGACAGACGGAACCGGGGAGCTGTTTTTT. Translated: CATSSPTTDGTGELFF.

Comment on this clonotype: The junction and the germline gene differ at one end; a read error may be behind it. This sequence joins TRBV7-6 and TRBJ2-5; D may be TRBD1 (5 bases). CDR1 is SGHVS, CDR2 FNYEAQ, per germline. The CDR3 has 15 residues. The CDR3 DNA sequence: TGTGCCAGCAGCTTAGTTCCAGGGTCAAGAGAGGCCCAGTACTTC. Translation: CASSLVPGSREAQYF.

J is TRBJ1-2 and V is TRBV2; TRBD1 matches at 10 bases. The CDR3 is made up of 14 amino acids. J was trimmed by 7 bases and V by 4 bases; bases with no gene match: 6. Germline CDR1 and CDR2: SNHLY and FYNNEI. This CDR3 is CASSGETGGGGYTF. In nucleotides, the CDR3 is TGTGCCAGCAGTGGAGAGACAGGGGGCGGTGGCTACACCTTC.

V and J are TRBV24-1 and TRBJ2-2; the D is unclear. The V end was cut by 5 bases, the J end by 1 base, with 1 base between. Germline-derived CDR1 and CDR2 are KGHDR and SFDVKD. This CDR3 has 12 amino acids. Here the CDR3 reads CATSGNTGELFF. DNA for the CDR3: TGTGCCACCAGTGGGAACACCGGGGAGCTGTTTTTT.

The V and J genes are TRBV5-1 and TRBJ2-1; D not certain. V lost 7 bases and J lost 8, with 13 bases in between. The germline V gene encodes CDR1 SGHRS and CDR2 YFSETQ. The CDR3 is 12 amino acids. CDR3: CASGRSLDEQFF. The CDR3 DNA sequence: TGCGCCAGCGGCCGGAGTTTGGATGAGCAGTTCTTC.

The DNA for the CDR3 is TGTGCCAGCGAAAAGGGCTTCGGCTACACCTTC. Translated, it gives CASEKGFGYTF. The genes are TRBV2 and TRBJ1-2; D is unresolved. The CDR3 has 11 amino acids. Germline V lookup: CDR1 SNHLY, CDR2 FYNNEI. V was shortened by 8 bases and J by 8 bases, with 12 bases between the two germline ends.

The V call is TRBV6-6, the J call TRBJ1-1; D is undetermined. Per the germline V gene, CDR1 is MNHNY and CDR2 is SVGAGI (reference sequence). The CDR3 has 14 residues. Trimming took off 2 bases at V and 0 bases at J, with 7 bases between the two ends. The CDR3 DNA reads as TGTGCCAGCAGTTACGGTTACGTGAACACTGAAGCTTTCTTT. Amino acids: CASSYGYVNTEAFF.

V usage is TRBV11-1 and J usage is TRBJ2-1, with D maybe TRBD1 (6 bases). This CDR3 is 17 amino acids long. Trimming stripped 5 bases from V and 6 bases from J, with 23 bases between. Germline V gene lookup returns CDR1 SGHAT and CDR2 FQDESV (reference sequence). The CDR3 sequence: CASSTTGTGYLGNEQFF. The CDR3 DNA sequence: TGTGCCAGCAGCACGACCGGTACAGGGTATCTGGGCAATGAGCAGTTCTTC.

This clonotype was observed a handful of times. CDR3 coding DNA: TGTGCCAGCAGCCCATTGTGGGCGGGGGGGTTAAACAATGAGCAGTTCTTC. This gives the protein CASSPLWAGGLNNEQFF. The chain is built from TRBV7-6 and TRBJ2-1; TRBD2 matches at 9 bases. The germline gives CDR1 SGHVS, CDR2 FNYEAQ. CDR3 length: 17 amino acids. Trimming at V came to 5 bases and at J to 5 bases, leaving 13 bases not matched to a gene. Based on the CDR3 plus reference TRBV7-6 and TRBJ2-1, the full variable domain is GAGVSQSPRYKVTKRGQDVALRCDPISGHVSLYWYRQALGQGPEFLTYFNYEAQQDKSGLPNDRFSAERPEGSISTLTIQRTEQRDSAMYRCASSPLWAGGLNNEQFFGPGTRLTVL.

The chain is built from TRBV28 and TRBJ1-2; unclear D gene. V gave up 7 bases and J gave up 6 bases, with 15 bases separating them. CDR3 length equals 13 residues. Germline CDR1 and CDR2: MDHEN and SYDVKM. The CDR3 bases are TGTGCCAGCATTTCAGTCCCGTGGGATGGCTACACCTTC. This translates into CASISVPWDGYTF.

In its sample, this clonotype was seen a few times. This chain connects TRBV19 to TRBJ2-1; no firm D call. V lost 6 bases and J lost 3, with 30 bases in between. CDR3 length: 20 amino acids. Germline V gene sequence: CDR1 LNHDA, CDR2 SQIVND (reference sequence). CDR3 DNA sequence: TGTGCCAGTAGACCTTTTAGTGGTCGATGGTCCTCCTTAGACTACAATGAGCAGTTCTTC. Amino acids: CASRPFSGRWSSLDYNEQFF. Full variable domain (missing parts from reference TRBV19 and TRBJ2-1): DGGITQSPKYLFRKEGQNVTLSCEQNLNHDAMYWYRQDPGQGLRLIYYSQIVNDFQKGDIAEGYSVSREKKESFPLTVTSAQKNPTAFYLCASRPFSGRWSSLDYNEQFFGPGTRLTVL.

The chain couples TRBV15 to TRBJ1-2; no clear D gene. The CDR3 contains 14 residues. Trimming took off 3 bases at V and 5 bases at J, with 13 bases between the two ends. The germline V gene encodes CDR1 LNHNV and CDR2 YYDKDF (reference sequence). The CDR3 protein is CATSSASGQYGYTF. The DNA of the CDR3 is TGTGCCACCAGCAGTGCCTCCGGCCAGTATGGCTACACCTTC.